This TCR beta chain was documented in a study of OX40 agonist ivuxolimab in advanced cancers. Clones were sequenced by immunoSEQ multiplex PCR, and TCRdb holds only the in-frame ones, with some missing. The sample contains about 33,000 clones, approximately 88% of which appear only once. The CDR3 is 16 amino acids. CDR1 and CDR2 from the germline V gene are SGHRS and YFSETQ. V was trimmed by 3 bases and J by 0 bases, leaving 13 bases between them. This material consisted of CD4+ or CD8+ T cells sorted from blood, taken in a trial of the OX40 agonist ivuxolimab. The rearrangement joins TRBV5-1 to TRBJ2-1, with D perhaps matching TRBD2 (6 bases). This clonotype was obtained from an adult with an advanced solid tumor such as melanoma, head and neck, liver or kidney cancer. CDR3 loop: CASSWRAGSSYNEQFF. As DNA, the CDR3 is TGCGCCAGCAGCTGGAGGGCGGGCAGCTCCTACAATGAGCAGTTCTTC. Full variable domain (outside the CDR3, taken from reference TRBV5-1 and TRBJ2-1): KAGVTQTPRYLIKTRGQQVTLSCSPISGHRSVSWYQQTPGQGLQFLFEYFSETQRNKGNFPGRFSGRQFSNSRSEMNVSTLELGDSALYLCASSWRAGSSYNEQFFGPGTRLTVL.